The 8 T cell receptor beta chains below all came from one sample that was sequenced in a study of blood T cell repertoires in COVID-19. Sequencing was performed with immunoSEQ multiplex PCR; in TCRdb, only in-frame clones are kept and a portion is missing. The repertoire holds approximately 59,000 clones, with roughly 81% as singletons. The sequencing sample was made of peripheral blood. The source is an elderly man with acute or convalescent COVID-19.

The chain is built from TRBV19 and TRBJ2-7, with 8 bases fitting TRBD2. This CDR3 is 14 amino acids long. CDR1 and CDR2 (germline): LNHDA, SQIVND (reference sequence). V dropped 5 bases and J dropped 2; count of bases not matched to a gene: 5. CDR3 coding DNA: TGTGCCAGTAGTTTCGGGAGGGGGGCCTACGAGCAGTACTTC. Its protein is CASSFGRGAYEQYF.

This clone has more than one count but fewer than ten. This rearrangement joins TRBV6-1 to TRBJ2-5, with D tentatively TRBD2 (6 bases). Trimming cost V 1 base and J 3 bases, with 9 bases left between them. CDR3 length: 14 amino acids. Germline CDR1 reads MNHNS; CDR2 reads SASEGT. DNA of the CDR3: TGTGCCAGCAGTGAAGTTTGGGGGGAAGAGACCCAGTACTTC. It codes for CASSEVWGEETQYF.

This clone was seen once. CDR3 protein: CASSLRARGQVYNEQFF. The CDR3 region has the DNA TGTGCCAGCAGCTTGAGGGCCAGGGGGCAAGTCTACAATGAGCAGTTCTTC. The V call is TRBV7-2, the J call TRBJ2-1, with 8 bases matching TRBD1. Germline V gene lookup returns CDR1 SGHTA and CDR2 FQGNSA. The CDR3 is 17 residues long. J gave up 3 bases and V 3 bases, and 10 bases lay outside the gene matches.

This clone has only a few counts. This rearrangement joins TRBV6-5 to TRBJ1-2; no clear D. From germline, CDR1 is MNHEY and CDR2 SVGAGI. V lost 0 bases and J 6 bases, leaving 11 bases between the germline ends. The CDR3 is 14 residues long. The CDR3 nucleotides are TGTGCCAGCAGTTACTCGGGAGGGAGGCATGGCTACACCTTC. Its protein is CASSYSGGRHGYTF.

This chain uses TRBV24-1 with TRBJ1-5; D may be TRBD1 (6 bases). V dropped 7 bases and J dropped 4 bases, with 28 bases sitting between them. Germline V gene lookup returns CDR1 KGHDR and CDR2 SFDVKD. The CDR3 sequence is 19 residues long. The CDR3 reads CATRYSGDGYPKGNQPQHF. CDR3 coding DNA: TGTGCCACCAGGTACTCAGGGGACGGCTATCCAAAGGGTAATCAGCCCCAGCATTTT.

The chain links TRBV4-2 to TRBJ2-7; TRBD2 might be the D (5 bases). Trimming took 0 bases from V and 3 from J, leaving 12 bases between them. CDR3 size: 15 residues. Looked up from germline, CDR1 is LGHNA and CDR2 is YNFKEQ. The CDR3 here is CASSQDRLSGYEQYF. CDR3 coding DNA: TGTGCCAGCAGCCAAGATCGACTATCCGGCTACGAGCAGTACTTC.

The rearrangement uses TRBV28 and TRBJ2-7; TRBD1 is a possible D gene (6 bases). The CDR3 extends over 13 amino acids. V lost 6 bases, J lost 6 bases, and 15 bases lay in between. Germline CDR1 is MDHEN and CDR2 is SYDVKM. The CDR3 region is CASSPATGSEQYF. The CDR3 region has the DNA TGTGCCAGCAGCCCAGCCACAGGGAGCGAGCAGTACTTC.

The chain is built from TRBV5-1 and TRBJ2-1, with 8 bases aligning to TRBD2. Looked up from germline, CDR1 is SGHRS and CDR2 is YFSETQ. The length of the CDR3 is 15 residues. The junction had 3 bases not matched to a gene; V was cut back by 1 base and J by 3 bases. CDR3 protein: CASSLPLAVYNEQFF. The DNA of the CDR3 is TGCGCCAGCAGCTTGCCACTAGCGGTCTACAATGAGCAGTTCTTC.